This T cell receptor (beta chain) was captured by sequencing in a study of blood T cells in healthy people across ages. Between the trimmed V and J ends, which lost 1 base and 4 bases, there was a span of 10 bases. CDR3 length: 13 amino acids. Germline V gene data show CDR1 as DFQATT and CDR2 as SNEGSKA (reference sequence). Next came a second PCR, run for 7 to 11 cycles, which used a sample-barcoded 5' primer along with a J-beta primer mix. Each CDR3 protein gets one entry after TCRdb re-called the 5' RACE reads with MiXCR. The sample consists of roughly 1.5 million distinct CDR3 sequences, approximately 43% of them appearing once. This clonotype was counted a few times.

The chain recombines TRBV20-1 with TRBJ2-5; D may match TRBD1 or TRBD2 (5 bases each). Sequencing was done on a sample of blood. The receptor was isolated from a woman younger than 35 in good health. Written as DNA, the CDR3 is TGCAGTGCTAGAGTGAGGGGTGGAGAGACCCAGTACTTC. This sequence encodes CSARVRGGETQYF.